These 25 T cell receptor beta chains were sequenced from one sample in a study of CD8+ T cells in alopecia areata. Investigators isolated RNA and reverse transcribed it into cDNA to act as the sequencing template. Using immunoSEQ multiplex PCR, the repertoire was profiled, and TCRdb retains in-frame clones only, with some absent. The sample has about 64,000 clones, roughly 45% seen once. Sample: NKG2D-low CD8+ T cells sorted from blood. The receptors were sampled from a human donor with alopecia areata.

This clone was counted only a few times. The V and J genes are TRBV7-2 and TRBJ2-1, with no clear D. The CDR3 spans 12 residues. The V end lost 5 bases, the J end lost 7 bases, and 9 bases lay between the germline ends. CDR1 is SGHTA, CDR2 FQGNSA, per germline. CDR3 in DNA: TGTGCCAGCAGCGGTATTCGGAATGAGCAGTTCTTC. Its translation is CASSGIRNEQFF.

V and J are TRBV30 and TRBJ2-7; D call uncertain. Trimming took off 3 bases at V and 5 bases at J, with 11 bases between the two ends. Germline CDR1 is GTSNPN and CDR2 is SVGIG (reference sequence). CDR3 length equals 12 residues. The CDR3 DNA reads TGTGCCTGGAGCCGGGCCCTGGACGAGCAGTACTTC. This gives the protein CAWSRALDEQYF. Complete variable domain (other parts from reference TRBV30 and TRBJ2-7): SQTIHQWPATLVQPVGSPLSLECTVEGTSNPNLYWYRQAAGRGLQLLFYSVGIGQISSEVPQNLSASRPQDRQFILSSKKLLLSDSGFYLCAWSRALDEQYFGPGTRLTVT.

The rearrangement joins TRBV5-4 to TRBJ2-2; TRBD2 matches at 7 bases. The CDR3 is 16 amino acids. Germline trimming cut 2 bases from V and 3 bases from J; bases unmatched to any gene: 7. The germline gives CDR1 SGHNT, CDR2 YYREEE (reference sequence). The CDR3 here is CASSFESGAYTGELFF. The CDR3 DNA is TGTGCCAGCAGCTTTGAGAGCGGGGCGTACACCGGGGAGCTGTTTTTT.

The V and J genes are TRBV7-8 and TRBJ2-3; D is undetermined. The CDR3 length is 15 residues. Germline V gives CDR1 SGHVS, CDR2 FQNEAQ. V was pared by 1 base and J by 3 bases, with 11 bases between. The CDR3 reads CASSLEQSPTDTQYF. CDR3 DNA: TGTGCCAGCAGCTTAGAGCAGTCCCCAACAGATACGCAGTATTTT.

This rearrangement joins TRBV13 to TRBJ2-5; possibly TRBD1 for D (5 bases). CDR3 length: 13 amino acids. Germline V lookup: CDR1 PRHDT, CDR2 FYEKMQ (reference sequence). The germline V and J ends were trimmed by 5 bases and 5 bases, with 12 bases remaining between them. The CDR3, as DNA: TGTGCCAGCAGCCAGGGTTTTGGCGAGACCCAGTACTTC. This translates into CASSQGFGETQYF.

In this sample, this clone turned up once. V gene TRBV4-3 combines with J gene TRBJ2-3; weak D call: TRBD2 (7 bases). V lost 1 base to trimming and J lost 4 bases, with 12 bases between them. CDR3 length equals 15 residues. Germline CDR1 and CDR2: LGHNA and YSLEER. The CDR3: CASSQGRGGPDTQYF. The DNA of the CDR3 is TGCGCCAGCAGCCAAGGAAGGGGGGGGCCAGATACGCAGTATTTT.

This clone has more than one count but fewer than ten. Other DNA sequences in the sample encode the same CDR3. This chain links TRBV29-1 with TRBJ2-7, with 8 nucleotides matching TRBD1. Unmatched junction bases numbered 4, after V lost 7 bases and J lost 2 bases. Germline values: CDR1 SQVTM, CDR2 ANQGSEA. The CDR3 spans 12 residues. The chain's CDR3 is CSAGTGTYEQYF. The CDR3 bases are TGCAGCGCCGGGACAGGCACCTACGAGCAGTACTTC.

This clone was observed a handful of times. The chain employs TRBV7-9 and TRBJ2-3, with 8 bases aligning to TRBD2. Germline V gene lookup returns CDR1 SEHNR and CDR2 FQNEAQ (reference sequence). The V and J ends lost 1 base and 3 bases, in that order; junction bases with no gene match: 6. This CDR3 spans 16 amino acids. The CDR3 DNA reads TGTGCCAGCAGCTTAGTAACGGGGGGGCCTACAGATACGCAGTATTTT. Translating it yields CASSLVTGGPTDTQYF.

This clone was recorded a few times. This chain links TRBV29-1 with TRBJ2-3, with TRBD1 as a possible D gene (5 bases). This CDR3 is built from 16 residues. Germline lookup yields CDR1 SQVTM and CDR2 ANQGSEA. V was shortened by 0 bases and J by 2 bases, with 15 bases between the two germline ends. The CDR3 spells CSVEDRPGPNTDTQYF. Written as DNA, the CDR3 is TGCAGCGTTGAAGATCGTCCAGGGCCGAACACAGATACGCAGTATTTT.

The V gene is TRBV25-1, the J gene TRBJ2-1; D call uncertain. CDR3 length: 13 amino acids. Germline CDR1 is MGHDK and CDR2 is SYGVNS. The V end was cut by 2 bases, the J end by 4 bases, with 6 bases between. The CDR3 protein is CASSESRYNEQFF. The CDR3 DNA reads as TGTGCCAGCAGTGAAAGCAGATACAATGAGCAGTTCTTC.

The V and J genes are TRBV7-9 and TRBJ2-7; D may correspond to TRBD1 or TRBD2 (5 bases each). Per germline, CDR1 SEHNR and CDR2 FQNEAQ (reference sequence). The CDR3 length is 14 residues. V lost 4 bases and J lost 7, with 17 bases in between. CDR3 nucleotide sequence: TGTGCCAGCAGCTACCGGGACGACCCGAGGGAGCAGTACTTC. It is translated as CASSYRDDPREQYF.

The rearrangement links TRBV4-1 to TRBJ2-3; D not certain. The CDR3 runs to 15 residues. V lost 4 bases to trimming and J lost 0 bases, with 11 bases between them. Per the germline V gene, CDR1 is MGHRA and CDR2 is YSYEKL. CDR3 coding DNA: TGCGCCAGCAGCCTGACTCACCCCAGCACAGATACGCAGTATTTT. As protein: CASSLTHPSTDTQYF.

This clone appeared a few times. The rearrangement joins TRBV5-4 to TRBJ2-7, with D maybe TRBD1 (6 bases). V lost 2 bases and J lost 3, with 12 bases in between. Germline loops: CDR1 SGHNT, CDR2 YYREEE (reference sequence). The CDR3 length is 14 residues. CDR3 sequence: CASSLKGVRYEQYF. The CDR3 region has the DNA TGTGCCAGCAGCTTAAAGGGGGTACGCTACGAGCAGTACTTC.

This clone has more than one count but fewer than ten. CDR3 sequence reads: CASSIGRDPKNEQFF. The DNA for the CDR3 is TGTGCCAGTAGTATTGGGAGGGACCCTAAGAATGAGCAGTTCTTC. The rearrangement uses TRBV19 and TRBJ2-1, with 7 bases aligning to TRBD2. The CDR3 extends over 15 amino acids. Trimming at V came to 3 bases and at J to 7 bases, leaving 9 bases not matched to a gene. Germline CDR1 is LNHDA and CDR2 is SQIVND (reference sequence). The full variable domain, in which reference TRBV19 and TRBJ2-1 provide the parts outside the CDR3, is DGGITQSPKYLFRKEGQNVTLSCEQNLNHDAMYWYRQDPGQGLRLIYYSQIVNDFQKGDIAEGYSVSREKKESFPLTVTSAQKNPTAFYLCASSIGRDPKNEQFFGPGTRLTVL.

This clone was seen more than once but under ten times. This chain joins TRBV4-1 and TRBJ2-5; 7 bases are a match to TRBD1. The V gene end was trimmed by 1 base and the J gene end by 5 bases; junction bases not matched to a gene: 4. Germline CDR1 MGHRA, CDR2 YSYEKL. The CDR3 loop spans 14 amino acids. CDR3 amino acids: CASSQGQGPETQYF. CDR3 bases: TGCGCCAGCAGCCAAGGACAGGGCCCCGAGACCCAGTACTTC.

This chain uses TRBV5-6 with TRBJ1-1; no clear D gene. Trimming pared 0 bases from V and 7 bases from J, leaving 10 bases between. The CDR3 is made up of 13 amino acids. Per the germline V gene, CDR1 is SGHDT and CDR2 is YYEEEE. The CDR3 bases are TGTGCCAGCAGCTTGGCGGGAGCAAGTGAAGCTTTCTTT. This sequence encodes CASSLAGASEAFF.

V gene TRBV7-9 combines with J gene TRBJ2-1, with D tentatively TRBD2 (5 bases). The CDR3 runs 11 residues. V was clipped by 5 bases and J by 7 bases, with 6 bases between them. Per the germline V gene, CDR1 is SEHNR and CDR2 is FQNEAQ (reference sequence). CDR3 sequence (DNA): TGTGCCAGCAGCACTAGGAATGAGCAGTTCTTC. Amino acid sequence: CASSTRNEQFF. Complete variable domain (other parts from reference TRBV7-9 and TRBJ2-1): DTGVSQNPRHKITKRGQNVTFRCDPISEHNRLYWYRQTLGQGPEFLTYFQNEAQLEKSRLLSDRFSAERPKGSFSTLEIQRTEQGDSAMYLCASSTRNEQFFGPGTRLTVL.

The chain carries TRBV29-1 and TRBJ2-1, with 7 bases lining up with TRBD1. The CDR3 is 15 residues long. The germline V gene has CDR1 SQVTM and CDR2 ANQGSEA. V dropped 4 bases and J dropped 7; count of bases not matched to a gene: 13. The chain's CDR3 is CSVGGVDRVGNEQFF. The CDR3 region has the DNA TGCAGCGTTGGGGGAGTAGACAGGGTAGGAAATGAGCAGTTCTTC.

CDR3: CASSLSYRGSQETQYF. Here the CDR3 DNA reads TGTGCCAGCAGTTTATCGTACAGGGGTAGTCAAGAGACCCAGTACTTC. J is TRBJ2-5 and V is TRBV27, with 7 bases fitting TRBD1. The CDR3 has 16 amino acids. Germline assignment: CDR1 MNHEY and CDR2 SMNVEV (reference sequence). Trimming cost V 0 bases and J 2 bases; bases outside gene matches: 6.

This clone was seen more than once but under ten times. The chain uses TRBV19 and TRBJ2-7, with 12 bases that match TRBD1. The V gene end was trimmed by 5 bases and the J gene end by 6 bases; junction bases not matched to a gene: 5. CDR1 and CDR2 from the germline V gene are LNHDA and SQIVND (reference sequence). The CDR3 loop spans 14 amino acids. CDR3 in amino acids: CASSFGTGGSEQYF. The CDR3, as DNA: TGTGCCAGTAGTTTCGGGACAGGGGGCTCCGAGCAGTACTTC.

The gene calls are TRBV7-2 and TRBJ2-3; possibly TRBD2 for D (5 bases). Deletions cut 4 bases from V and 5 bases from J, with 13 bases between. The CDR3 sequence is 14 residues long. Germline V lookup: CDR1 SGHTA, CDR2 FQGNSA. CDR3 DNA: TGTGCCAGCAGCTCCTACCCAGAGGGAGATACGCAGTATTTT. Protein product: CASSSYPEGDTQYF.

CDR3 loop: CASSLTFQNGETQYF. The CDR3 DNA reads TGTGCCAGCAGCTTAACGTTCCAAAACGGAGAGACCCAGTACTTC. The chain combines TRBV7-3 with TRBJ2-5; D gene unclear. The CDR3 is 15 residues long. Trimming cost V 0 bases and J 4 bases, with 12 bases left between them. CDR1 SGHTA and CDR2 FQGTGA come from the germline V gene.

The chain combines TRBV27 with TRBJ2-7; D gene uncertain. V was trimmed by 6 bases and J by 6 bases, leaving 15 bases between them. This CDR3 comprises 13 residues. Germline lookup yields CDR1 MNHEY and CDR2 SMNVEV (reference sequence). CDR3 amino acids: CASRYGIAPEQYF. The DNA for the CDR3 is TGTGCCAGCAGATATGGGATCGCACCCGAGCAGTACTTC.

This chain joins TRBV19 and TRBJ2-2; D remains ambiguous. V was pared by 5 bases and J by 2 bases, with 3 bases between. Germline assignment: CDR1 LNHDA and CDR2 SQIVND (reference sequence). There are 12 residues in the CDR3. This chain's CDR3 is CASSFNTGELFF. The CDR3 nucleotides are TGTGCCAGTAGTTTTAACACCGGGGAGCTGTTTTTT.

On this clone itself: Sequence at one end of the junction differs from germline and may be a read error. The DNA for the CDR3 is TGTGCCAGCAGCCTAGCAAGGAGGTCTAGGGGCTACGAGCAGTACTTC. Its protein product is CASSLARRSRGYEQYF. This chain links TRBV7-2 with TRBJ2-7; TRBD1 or TRBD2 may be the D gene (5 bases each). The germline CDR1 and CDR2 sequences are SGHTA and FQGNSA. The CDR3 is 16 amino acids. The full variable domain, rest sourced from reference TRBV7-2 and TRBJ2-7, is GAGVSQSPSNKVTEKGKDVELRCDPISGHTALYWYRQSLGQGLEFLIYFQGNSAPDKSGLPSDRFSAERTGGSVSTLTIQRTQQEDSAVYLCASSLARRSRGYEQYFGPGTRLTVT.